This record covers a single T cell receptor (beta chain). Its target is unknown. Germline V gene data show CDR1 as MNHNS and CDR2 as SASEGT. CDR3 length equals 11 residues. The V end was cut by 4 bases, the J end by 6 bases, with 7 bases between. This specimen comes from a study of vaccination and CD4 T cells after COVID-19. Findings and caveats of the study: Convalescent patients' vaccine-specific clones were spike mono-reactive in 304 of 307 cases.

The assay that was used to sequence DNA from cultured CD4+ T cells was the Oncomine TCR Beta short-read assay. TCRdb passed the PCR reads through MiXCR, listing each CDR3 protein once. The sample records 14,000 to 15,000 distinct CDR3 sequences, roughly 50% being singletons. Treatment specified: roughly ten-day PBMC culture with coronavirus spike peptide pools or control peptides (ViraFEST assay). Under the ViraFEST approach, antigen-specific T cells were expanded with peptide pools and TCRs subsequently sequenced. With 8.5 to 10 ug/ml peptide pools and approximately 9.6 IU/ml IL-2, PBMCs were cultured at approximately 2 million per well.

V is TRBV6-1 and J is TRBJ2-7; D uncertain. The sequence was obtained from a human donor who had recovered from COVID-19. What was sequenced was CD4+ T cells from blood, cultured in vitro. In nucleotides, the CDR3 is TGTGCCAGCAGTGCCAACTTCGAGCAGTACTTC. Encoded protein: CASSANFEQYF.